This passage covers 22 T cell receptor delta chains from one sample sequenced in a study of γδ T cells in repeated Plasmodium falciparum infection. TCRdb called clones from the multiplex PCR reads again using CATT. The sample lists around 86,000 delta-chain clones, almost 1.5% occurring once. Bulk repertoires came from Vgamma9/Vdelta2+ or Vdelta2-negative gammadelta T cells flow-sorted from PBMC. The sequencing sample was made of gamma-delta T cells from blood. These receptors all stem from a pool of human donors (malaria-infected and uninfected, not separated).

Concerning this clone: A far larger clone is off by one base, so a read error is likely. Other DNA sequences in the same sample also yield this CDR3. This chain links TRAV38-2/DV8 with TRDJ1; TRDD3 might be the D (9 bases). No J segment appears in TCRdb, so it was assigned here by matching the sequence to germline. Germline CDR1 is TSESDYY and CDR2 is QEAYKQQN. CDR3 length: 24 residues. The CDR3 here is CAYRSPVGLPITGGRSVYTDKLIF. In DNA form, the CDR3 reads TGTGCCTATAGGAGCCCAGTAGGCCTTCCTATTACTGGGGGACGTTCTGTTTACACCGATAAACTCATCTTT.

This clone turned up a few times. TCRdb shows a much larger clone's protein in place of this DNA's translation, and the two differ at residue 14, likely through a read error; the protein shown is translated from the DNA. This rearrangement joins TRDV3 to TRDJ1, with TRDD2 as a possible D gene (6 bases). The CDR3 extends over 17 amino acids. Looked up from germline, CDR1 is TVYSNPD and CDR2 is GDNSRS (reference sequence). The CDR3 DNA reads as TGTGCCTTTTCCTACGGAGGGATCCGAACTTACACCGATAGACTCATCTTT. Its translation is CAFSYGGIRTYTDRLIF. The full variable domain, rest sourced from reference TRDV3 and TRDJ1, is CDKVTQSSPDQTVASGSEVVLLCTYDTVYSNPDLFWYRIRPDYSFQFVFYGDNSRSEGADFTQGRFSVKHILTQKAFHLVISPVRTEDSATYYCAFSYGGIRTYTDRLIFGKGTRVTVEP.

This clone was detected ten times or more. V is TRDV1 and J is TRDJ1; 9 bases agree with TRDD2. J was trimmed by 6 bases and V by 3 bases; bases with no gene match: 17. Per the germline V gene, CDR1 is TSWWSYY and CDR2 is QGS. The CDR3 covers 18 residues. CDR3 protein: CALGDPSFLRRGRNKLIF. Written as DNA, the CDR3 is TGTGCTCTTGGGGACCCTTCCTTCCTACGTCGGGGAAGGAATAAACTCATCTTT.

On this clone itself: TCRdb lists the protein of a much larger clone for this DNA, which differs at residue 5, so this is likely a read error; the protein given here is translated from the DNA itself. The J gene is TRDJ1, the V gene TRDV1; 12 bases are shared with TRDD3. TCRdb lists no J gene, so it was determined here by aligning the DNA to germline. Germline CDR1 TSWWSYY, CDR2 QGS. CDR3 length: 23 residues. The ends lost 5 bases at V and 2 bases at J; junction bases unmatched: 27. CDR3 bases: TGTGCTCTTGGGACTCGGCCTCTTCCTAATAGTCTGGGGGATACGGGTTATACCGATAAACTCATCTTT. Its protein product is CALGTRPLPNSLGDTGYTDKLIF.

This clone has just a few counts. A far larger clone lies a single base away; this is likely a read error. At the DNA level, this CDR3 is encoded by other sequences in the same sample as well. V is TRDV1 and J is TRDJ1, with 9 bases that match TRDD3. Looked up from germline, CDR1 is TSWWSYY and CDR2 is QGS. The CDR3 is made up of 19 amino acids. The CDR3 sequence is CALGELMSSGGYYTDKLIF. The CDR3 DNA reads TGTGCTCTTGGGGAACTTATGTCGAGTGGGGGATATTACACCGATAAGCTCATCTTT.

The sample holds many counts of this clone. V is TRDV1 and J is TRDJ1; 12 bases fit TRDD3. Germline matching of the DNA provided the J gene here, since TCRdb leaves it blank. The CDR3 has 24 residues. Germline CDR1 reads TSWWSYY; CDR2 reads QGS. The junction had 23 bases not matched to a gene; V was cut back by 0 bases and J by 0 bases. CDR3 sequence: CALGELFAVTGGYSLGQYTDKLIF. Written as DNA, the CDR3 is TGTGCTCTTGGGGAACTTTTCGCTGTTACTGGGGGATACAGCTTAGGCCAGTACACCGATAAACTCATCTTT.

To note about this clone: A read error likely explains why the TCRdb protein, taken from a much larger clone, differs from this DNA's translation at residue 9; the protein shown is translated from the DNA. The rearrangement joins TRDV1 to TRDJ1; 8 bases line up with TRDD3. Assignment of the J gene here rests on matching the DNA to germline, because TCRdb gives none. The CDR3 runs to 18 residues. V trimming: 1 base; J trimming: 5 bases; junction bases outside the gene matches: 15. The germline gives CDR1 TSWWSYY, CDR2 QGS. This chain's CDR3 is CALGERLLRYWGGDKLIF. DNA of the CDR3: TGTGCTCTTGGGGAACGCCTACTCCGGTACTGGGGGGGTGATAAACTCATCTTT.

This clone has more than one count but fewer than ten. The protein TCRdb gives is from a much larger clone and does not agree with this DNA's translation at residue 3, likely a read error; the protein shown here comes from the DNA. The genes are TRDV1 and TRDJ1; D is possibly TRDD1 or TRDD3 (6 bases each). TCRdb does not report a J gene; here it was assigned by matching the DNA to germline references. The germline CDR1 and CDR2 sequences are TSWWSYY and QGS. The CDR3 is 15 amino acids. This CDR3 reads CAPGEILNRGPKLIF. CDR3 DNA: TGTGCTCCTGGGGAAATACTGAATCGGGGGCCTAAACTCATCTTT.

With regard to this clone: TCRdb has a much larger clone's protein, which differs at residue 4 from the translation of this DNA, likely because of a read error; what is shown is the protein translated from the DNA. V gene TRDV1 combines with J gene TRDJ1; 8 positions match TRDD3. In the absence of a J gene in TCRdb, the DNA was matched to germline to assign it here. The CDR3 totals 23 residues. Germline V gene data show CDR1 as TSWWSYY and CDR2 as QGS. For the CDR3, the DNA is TGTGCTCTTGAGGAAAAATCGGCCCTTCCGAACTACTGGGGGCAAAGGTCCACCGATAAACTCATCTTT. Protein: CALEEKSALPNYWGQRSTDKLIF.

As regards this clone: The translation of this DNA and the TCRdb protein of a much larger clone differ at residue 6, probably owing to a read error; the protein shown here is translated from the DNA. The V gene is listed as TRDV1; no J gene was called; the DNA was not used to check the table's D call, TRDD3. This CDR3 spans 22 amino acids. Germline CDR1 and CDR2: TSWWSYY and QGS. CDR3 sequence: CALGGSGRPSYAPTGGYAGLIF. CDR3 coding DNA: TGTGCTCTTGGGGGATCGGGTCGGCCTTCCTACGCTCCTACTGGGGGATACGCGGGCCTCATCTTT.

This clone was counted between two and nine times. Since a far larger clone is one base different, this is likely a read error. The sample has other DNA sequences that encode this CDR3 too. The rearrangement joins TRDV1 to TRDJ2, with D tentatively TRDD2 (5 bases). TCRdb gives no J gene; it was assigned here by matching the DNA to germline. The V end was cut by 1 base, the J end by 2 bases, with 38 bases between. The germline V gene encodes CDR1 TSWWSYY and CDR2 QGS. This CDR3 contains 25 residues. The CDR3 DNA reads TGTGCTCTTGGGGAACCCTACCCATCTCCAATTCCGACATCTCCGGCCCCCCACTTGACAGCACAACTCTTCTTT. Its translation is CALGEPYPSPIPTSPAPHLTAQLFF.

As to this clone: The TCRdb record carries a much larger clone's protein, which differs from this DNA's translation at residue 5; a read error is the likely cause, and the protein listed here is the DNA translation. V gene TRDV2 combines with J gene TRDJ2; tentatively, D is TRDD3 (6 bases). Trimming removed 4 bases from V and 4 bases from J, with 9 bases in between. The CDR3 is 13 residues long. Germline CDR1 GEAIGNYY, CDR2 EKD. The CDR3 coding sequence is TGTGCCTGTGATTGCTGGGGGACAGCACAACTCTTCTTT. It is translated as CACDCWGTAQLFF.

In its sample, this clone was seen a few times. TCRdb lists the protein of a much larger clone for this DNA, which differs at residue 3, so this is likely a read error; the protein given here is translated from the DNA itself. The gene calls are TRDV1 and TRDJ1; 7 bases agree with TRDD3. Matching the DNA to germline supplied the J gene, which TCRdb does not give. The CDR3 sequence is 23 residues long. Germline CDR1 TSWWSYY, CDR2 QGS. This CDR3 is CAPGEPTFWTQGDFQLYTDKLIF. CDR3 nucleotides: TGTGCTCCTGGGGAACCCACGTTCTGGACTCAGGGGGATTTCCAACTCTACACCGATAAACTCATCTTT.

Only a few counts were recorded for this clone. The protein TCRdb lists belongs to a much larger clone and differs from this DNA's translation at residue 8, which points to a read error; the protein shown is made from the DNA. CDR3 protein: CALGEPALHWGIMRNTDKLIF. CDR3 nucleotides: TGTGCTCTTGGGGAACCTGCGCTCCACTGGGGGATAATGCGCAACACCGATAAACTCATCTTT. The V gene is TRDV1, the J gene TRDJ1, with TRDD3 matching over 11 bases. The J gene, absent from TCRdb, was called here by matching the DNA to germline. The CDR3 is 21 residues long. Germline trimming cut 1 base from V and 0 bases from J; bases unmatched to any gene: 16. Germline V lookup: CDR1 TSWWSYY, CDR2 QGS.

This clone has a handful of counts. A read error likely explains why the TCRdb protein, taken from a much larger clone, differs from this DNA's translation at residue 14; the protein shown is translated from the DNA. The V and J genes are TRDV1 and TRDJ1, with D maybe TRDD2 (8 bases). TCRdb leaves out the J gene; it was filled in here by matching the DNA to germline. Germline V CDR1 and CDR2: TSWWSYY, QGS. V dropped 0 bases and J dropped 7 bases, with 27 bases sitting between them. The CDR3 length is 19 residues. DNA of the CDR3: TGTGCTCTTGGGGAACTAGGGTTGGCTTCCTACTGGGGACCCCGTAAACTCATCTTT. This translates into CALGELGLASYWGPRKLIF.

Turning to this clone: TCRdb shows a much larger clone's protein in place of this DNA's translation, and the two differ at residue 5, likely through a read error; the protein shown is translated from the DNA. J is TRDJ1 and V is TRDV2; 11 nucleotides align to TRDD3. Per the germline V gene, CDR1 is GEAIGNYY and CDR2 is EKD. CDR3 length equals 16 residues. J was trimmed by 6 bases and V by 3 bases; bases with no gene match: 11. CDR3 loop: CACDAGGGGYDNKLIF. The CDR3 coding sequence is TGTGCCTGTGACGCCGGAGGTGGGGGATACGACAATAAACTCATCTTT.

In its sample, this clone was seen many times. Here the CDR3 DNA reads TGTGCTCTTGGGGAACATAGGGAACTGGGGGATAACCACTCGGGCCCCTACACCGATAAACTCATCTTT. Its protein product is CALGEHRELGDNHSGPYTDKLIF. The rearrangement joins TRDV1 to TRDJ1; 11 bases map to TRDD3. The J gene is not listed in TCRdb, so it was assigned here from a DNA match to germline. Trimming removed 1 base from V and 0 bases from J; junction bases left unmatched: 22. Per germline, CDR1 TSWWSYY and CDR2 QGS. This CDR3 region has 23 residues.

This clone was detected a few times. A far larger clone is off by one base, so a read error is likely. The same CDR3 is also encoded by other DNA sequences in this sample. The chain couples TRDV1 to TRDJ1; D uncertain. The CDR3 consists of 15 residues. Germline V CDR1 and CDR2: TSWWSYY, QGS. CDR3: CALGESSHNTDKLIF. DNA of the CDR3: TGTGCTCTTGGGGAATCCTCACACAACACCGATAAGCTCATCTTT.

This clone was observed at least ten times. The chain couples TRDV1 to TRDJ1, with a possible D match to TRDD3 (5 bases). Germline V gene sequence: CDR1 TSWWSYY, CDR2 QGS. Between the trimmed V and J ends, which lost 2 bases and 1 base, there was a span of 11 bases. The CDR3 extends over 15 amino acids. The chain's CDR3 is CALGEGTGATDKLIF. For the CDR3, the DNA is TGTGCTCTTGGGGAAGGTACGGGGGCCACCGATAAACTCATCTTT.

This clone was recorded many times. The V gene is TRDV1, the J gene TRDJ1; D is unresolved. The germline gives CDR1 TSWWSYY, CDR2 QGS. CDR3 length equals 14 residues. V shed 2 bases and J shed 2 bases, with 9 bases lying between them. CDR3 sequence reads: CALGEFPWTDKLIF. The CDR3 nucleotides read TGTGCTCTTGGGGAATTCCCGTGGACCGATAAACTCATCTTT.

Of note for this clone: The protein in TCRdb stems from a much larger clone and differs at residue 10 from this DNA's translation, likely a read error; here the protein is translated from the DNA. The chain has TRDV1 and TRDJ1; 12 nucleotides match TRDD3. Germline CDR1 TSWWSYY, CDR2 QGS. The length of the CDR3 is 21 residues. The trim removed 1 base at V and 4 bases at J, leaving 19 bases unmatched. CDR3 region: CALGEPASYAVLGDTLDKLIF. The CDR3 DNA reads as TGTGCTCTTGGGGAACCGGCTTCCTACGCTGTGCTGGGGGATACGCTCGATAAACTCATCTTT.

In its sample, this clone was seen many times. The protein TCRdb lists belongs to a much larger clone and differs from this DNA's translation at residue 10, which points to a read error; the protein shown is made from the DNA. The rearrangement uses TRDV1 and TRDJ1; D may be TRDD2 (6 bases). This CDR3 is built from 18 residues. Germline CDR1 TSWWSYY, CDR2 QGS. V lost 0 bases, J lost 7 bases, and 24 bases lay in between. Here the CDR3 reads CALGELSYWRTPYSKLIF. CDR3 DNA: TGTGCTCTTGGGGAACTGTCCTACTGGAGGACCCCCTATAGTAAACTCATCTTT.